The 9 T cell receptor beta chains below were found in one sample sequenced in a study of cytomegalovirus exposure and HLA in healthy donors. The PCR ran on 60 Vbeta and 13 Jbeta primers. The data were produced by immunoSEQ multiplex PCR, yet TCRdb's version contains in-frame clones alone and is incomplete. The repertoire holds roughly 160,000 clones, with 60% to 80% as singletons. The sample taken for sequencing was PBMCs. The receptors here all came from a woman aged 40 to 50 in good health and CMV-seropositive.

The chain is built from TRBV5-3 and TRBJ2-1; tentatively, D is TRBD2 (5 bases). TRBV5-3 is assigned to the ORF class and has an uncertain function. The CDR3 extends over 13 amino acids. The V end lost 1 base, the J end lost 12 bases, and 14 bases lay between the germline ends. The CDR3 reads CARSLRGVARQFF. The CDR3 DNA is TGTGCCAGAAGCTTGCGGGGTGTAGCAAGGCAGTTCTTC.

V is TRBV28 and J is TRBJ1-2; maybe TRBD1 (6 bases). CDR1 is MDHEN and CDR2 is SYDVKM in the germline V gene. CDR3 length equals 14 residues. V was trimmed by 3 bases and J by 4 bases, leaving 12 bases between them. CDR3 residues: CASSFPRGTYGYTF. The CDR3 coding sequence is TGTGCCAGCAGTTTCCCCAGGGGAACCTATGGCTACACCTTC.

The chain combines TRBV5-1 with TRBJ1-2, with 7 positions matching TRBD1. The V gene's germline CDR1 is SGHRS and CDR2 YFSETQ. With V trimmed by 4 bases and J by 4 bases, 7 bases remained unmatched. This CDR3 is 14 amino acids long. CDR3 in amino acids: CASSEGQPSYGYTF. The CDR3 coding sequence is TGCGCCAGCAGCGAGGGACAGCCTAGCTATGGCTACACCTTC.

The J gene is TRBJ1-2, the V gene TRBV6-5; D is unresolved. Trimming pared 2 bases from V and 6 bases from J, leaving 10 bases between. From germline, CDR1 is MNHEY and CDR2 SVGAGI. This CDR3 contains 13 residues. The DNA for the CDR3 is TGTGCCAGCAGTTACGCGGGAAGGGATGGCTACACCTTC. This sequence encodes CASSYAGRDGYTF.

The chain couples TRBV6-4 to TRBJ2-7; weak D call: TRBD1 (5 bases). The CDR3 has 13 amino acids. V gave up 2 bases and J gave up 7 bases, with 12 bases separating them. Germline V gene sequence: CDR1 MRHNA, CDR2 SNTAGT. The CDR3 reads CASSDTGFSEQYF. The CDR3 DNA reads TGTGCCAGCAGTGACACAGGCTTCTCGGAGCAGTACTTC.

This chain links TRBV30 with TRBJ2-1, with D maybe TRBD2 (6 bases). Germline values: CDR1 GTSNPN, CDR2 SVGIG (reference sequence). Trimming took 6 bases from V and 7 from J, leaving 25 bases between them. The CDR3 extends over 16 amino acids. Here the CDR3 reads CACSQARPRRGNEQFF. CDR3 nucleotides: TGTGCCTGTTCCCAGGCGCGACCCCGACGGGGGAATGAGCAGTTCTTC.

This clone was picked up a small number of times. The rearrangement links TRBV10-3 to TRBJ2-3; possibly TRBD2 for D (6 bases). CDR3 length equals 13 residues. Germline CDR1 ENHRY, CDR2 SYGVKD. The V end was cut by 8 bases, the J end by 5 bases, with 14 bases between. CDR3 loop: CAISASVGDTQYF. CDR3 DNA: TGTGCCATCTCGGCTAGCGTCGGAGATACGCAGTATTTT.

The chain links TRBV2 to TRBJ2-7, with 8 bases lining up with TRBD2. This CDR3 has 13 amino acids. V lost 2 bases to trimming and J lost 6 bases; unmatched junction nucleotides: 3. Germline lookup yields CDR1 SNHLY and CDR2 FYNNEI. Here the CDR3 DNA reads TGTGCCAGCAGTGAAATCCGGGGGGGCGAGCAGTACTTC. As protein: CASSEIRGGEQYF.

The chain links TRBV11-3 to TRBJ2-3; 7 nucleotides line up with TRBD2. This CDR3 has 15 amino acids. Germline-derived CDR1 and CDR2 are SGHNT and YENEEA. V shed 4 bases, J shed 8 bases, and the junction held 12 bases outside the gene matches. The CDR3, as DNA: TGTGCCAGCAGCTCTAGCGGAGGGCCGGGAGGTACGCAGTATTTT. Encoded protein: CASSSSGGPGGTQYF.